This T cell receptor (beta chain) was observed in a study of tumor-infiltrating lymphocytes in primary liver carcinoma. The ends were cut back, 10 bases at V and 3 bases at J, with 18 bases in the middle. Germline V gene sequence: CDR1 MNHEY, CDR2 SVGAGI. The CDR3 contains 14 residues. Starting material of 500 to 600 ng total RNA yielded TCR beta cDNA via a constant-region primer. Three rounds of nested multiplex PCR with slightly modified ARM-PCR produced TCR beta libraries. The opening two PCR rounds, 10 cycles each, paired TRBV1-TRBV30 forward primers with a C-beta reverse primer. TCRdb fed the multiplex PCR reads into MiXCR, producing one record per CDR3 protein. This sample has 330,000 or so distinct CDR3 sequences; 65% occur once, and the top ten carry under 8%. Details on this clonotype: A read error may be the cause here, since a much bigger clone is one base away.

Unsorted whole blood supplied the RNA, and germline DNA was extracted too. This receptor was obtained from a man aged 35-49 years with primary liver carcinoma and hepatitis B virus infection. Input material: peripheral blood. V usage is TRBV6-5 and J usage is TRBJ1-1; a weak D match, TRBD1 (5 bases). In nucleotides, the CDR3 is TGTGCCACCTTGAGGGGCCCAAGTGACACTGAAGCTTTCTTT. Translation gives CATLRGPSDTEAFF.